Presented here are 24 T cell receptor beta chains from one specimen sequenced in a study of beta chain features in type 1 diabetes. Study-level points and caveats: Among patients with Type 1 diabetes, TCRB CDR3s were moderately but significantly shorter in every one of the four CD4+ subsets.

Antigen specificity for these receptors is unknown. Expressed TCRB transcripts got sequenced, as all isolated RNA was reverse transcribed. Measured with immunoSEQ multiplex PCR; TCRdb has only the in-frame clones, and not every one. The sample contains around 170,000 clones, 9% to 10% of which appear only once. Sequencing was carried out using central memory CD4+ T cells from blood. The receptors originated from a young woman with type 1 diabetes.

The chain employs TRBV5-1 and TRBJ2-2; perhaps TRBD2 as D (5 bases). Germline-derived CDR1 and CDR2 are SGHRS and YFSETQ. The CDR3 has 13 amino acids. The V gene lost 4 bases and the J gene lost 10 bases, with 14 bases spanning the gap. The CDR3 protein is CASSPGLVEELFF. The CDR3 DNA is TGCGCCAGCAGCCCCGGACTGGTGGAGGAGCTGTTTTTT.

The rearrangement uses TRBV15 and TRBJ2-1; 8 bases line up with TRBD2. Germline lookup yields CDR1 LNHNV and CDR2 YYDKDF (reference sequence). Trimming took 7 bases from V and 0 from J; bases not matched to a gene: 2. CDR3 length: 14 amino acids. The CDR3 sequence: CATNAGGSYNEQFF. The DNA of the CDR3 is TGTGCCACCAACGCGGGGGGCTCCTACAATGAGCAGTTCTTC. The variable domain in full, completed from reference TRBV15 and TRBJ2-1, reads DAMVIQNPRYQVTQFGKPVTLSCSQTLNHNVMYWYQQKSSQAPKLLFHYYDKDFNNEADTPDNFQSRRPNTSFCFLDIRSPGLGDTAMYLCATNAGGSYNEQFFGPGTRLTVL.

In nucleotides, the CDR3 is TGCGCCAGCAGCACAGCAGGGTTGGCCACTGAAGCTTTCTTT. It is translated as CASSTAGLATEAFF. The chain joins TRBV5-1 to TRBJ1-1; D possibly corresponds to TRBD1 (5 bases). V gave up 4 bases and J gave up 4 bases, with 14 bases separating them. The CDR3 sequence is 14 residues long. Germline V lookup: CDR1 SGHRS, CDR2 YFSETQ.

The chain has TRBV6-1 and TRBJ2-5; D perhaps matches TRBD2 (6 bases). There are 13 residues in the CDR3. The ends were cut back, 8 bases at V and 4 bases at J, with 14 bases in the middle. Germline values: CDR1 MNHNS, CDR2 SASEGT. The CDR3 bases are TGTGCCAGCGCCGGCGCGGGGCTAGAGACCCAGTACTTC. This translates into CASAGAGLETQYF.

The rearrangement links TRBV7-2 to TRBJ2-7, with 8 nucleotides matching TRBD1. This CDR3 is built from 13 residues. The V segment lost 5 bases and the J segment 3 bases; nucleotides outside the gene matches: 3. Per the germline V gene, CDR1 is SGHTA and CDR2 is FQGNSA. CDR3 sequence (DNA): TGTGCCAGCAGCGTCACAGGGGGCTACGAGCAGTACTTC. Translating gives CASSVTGGYEQYF.

This clone was detected only a few times. The rearrangement joins TRBV29-1 to TRBJ2-1, with TRBD2 as a possible D gene (6 bases). Germline V gene sequence: CDR1 SQVTM, CDR2 ANQGSEA. The CDR3 length is 13 residues. V lost 4 bases and J 4 bases, leaving 11 bases between the germline ends. CDR3: CSVARDSYNEQFF. DNA of the CDR3: TGCAGCGTTGCGCGGGACTCATACAATGAGCAGTTCTTC.

The chain employs TRBV4-1 and TRBJ1-2; D gene uncertain. The CDR3 runs to 15 residues. V gave up 7 bases and J gave up 5 bases, with 20 bases separating them. Germline V lookup: CDR1 MGHRA, CDR2 YSYEKL. The CDR3 region has the DNA TGCGCCAGCACCTCCACGCTGGGAGCCCCTTATGGCTACACCTTC. Its translation: CASTSTLGAPYGYTF.

V usage is TRBV6-6 and J usage is TRBJ2-3, with 9 bases lining up with TRBD2. The CDR3 runs 14 residues. V shed 7 bases, J shed 5 bases, and the junction held 7 bases outside the gene matches. Per the germline V gene, CDR1 is MNHNY and CDR2 is SVGAGI (reference sequence). The CDR3 region is CASKPGLARDTQYF. Here the CDR3 DNA reads TGTGCCAGCAAGCCGGGACTAGCCAGAGATACGCAGTATTTT.

The rearrangement joins TRBV7-9 to TRBJ2-3; D is perhaps TRBD2 (5 bases). Germline lookup yields CDR1 SEHNR and CDR2 FQNEAQ (reference sequence). With 3 bases removed from V and 0 bases from J, the gap between germline ends came to 16 bases. The CDR3 is made up of 17 amino acids. The CDR3 DNA reads TGTGCCAGCAGCTTCACCCTCAGCGGATCTAGCACAGATACGCAGTATTTT. It encodes CASSFTLSGSSTDTQYF.

This chain uses TRBV7-2 with TRBJ2-3, with 10 nucleotides matching TRBD2. The CDR3 extends over 18 amino acids. Germline-derived CDR1 and CDR2 are SGHTA and FQGNSA. The J segment lost 2 bases and the V segment lost 6 bases, leaving 14 bases of the junction unmatched. This chain's CDR3 is CASRSSGSLKGVTDTQYF. CDR3 bases: TGTGCCAGCAGATCTAGCGGGAGTTTAAAGGGGGTCACAGATACGCAGTATTTT.

This clone turned up a few times. The chain couples TRBV5-4 to TRBJ2-5; 10 bases are a match to TRBD2. Germline CDR1 and CDR2: SGHNT and YYREEE (reference sequence). The CDR3 loop spans 15 amino acids. The J segment lost 5 bases and the V segment lost 0 bases, leaving 4 bases of the junction unmatched. The CDR3 nucleotides are TGTGCCAGCAGCTTGGCTAGCGGGAGTTCGGAGACCCAGTACTTC. Translated, it gives CASSLASGSSETQYF.

The chain uses TRBV19 and TRBJ2-1; 7 bases line up with TRBD2. Per germline, CDR1 LNHDA and CDR2 SQIVND (reference sequence). Trimming at V came to 5 bases and at J to 8 bases, leaving 15 bases not matched to a gene. This CDR3 is 16 amino acids long. The chain's CDR3 is CASSRDSGSPEDEQFF. The CDR3 bases are TGTGCCAGTAGTCGAGATAGCGGGTCCCCGGAGGATGAGCAGTTCTTC.

This clone was counted a few times. The V and J genes are TRBV29-1 and TRBJ1-1, with TRBD1 identical over 9 bases. This CDR3 has 12 amino acids. V was pared by 6 bases and J by 6 bases, with 5 bases of the junction left unmatched. Germline V gives CDR1 SQVTM, CDR2 ANQGSEA. The CDR3 loop is CSVRRDRAEAFF. The CDR3 bases are TGCAGCGTCCGACGGGACAGGGCTGAAGCTTTCTTT.

This clone appeared a few times. V is TRBV5-4 and J is TRBJ2-1; the D is unclear. V was cut by 4 bases and J by 7 bases, with 9 bases left in between. The CDR3 is 12 amino acids. The V gene's germline CDR1 is SGHNT and CDR2 YYREEE (reference sequence). The CDR3: CASSPNRNEQFF. In DNA form, the CDR3 reads TGTGCCAGCAGCCCTAACAGAAATGAGCAGTTCTTC. Using reference TRBV5-4 and TRBJ2-1 for the parts outside the CDR3, the full variable domain is ETGVTQSPTHLIKTRGQQVTLRCSSQSGHNTVSWYQQALGQGPQFIFQYYREEENGRGNFPPRFSGLQFPNYSSELNVNALELDDSALYLCASSPNRNEQFFGPGTRLTVL.

This clone was picked up a small number of times. This chain joins TRBV29-1 and TRBJ2-7; TRBD1 agrees at 9 bases. CDR1 SQVTM and CDR2 ANQGSEA come from the germline V gene. The CDR3 runs 13 residues. The J segment lost 6 bases and the V segment lost 7 bases, leaving 10 bases of the junction unmatched. CDR3 sequence: CSATDRGVGEQYF. CDR3 nucleotide sequence: TGCAGCGCAACTGACAGGGGGGTCGGCGAGCAGTACTTC.

The sample holds a few counts of this clone. V and J are TRBV28 and TRBJ2-2; 10 nucleotides align to TRBD1. The trim removed 8 bases at V and 3 bases at J, leaving 9 bases unmatched. CDR1 and CDR2 from the germline V gene are MDHEN and SYDVKM. CDR3 length: 16 amino acids. In nucleotides, the CDR3 is TGTGCCAGCGAAAAGTGGGACAGGGGTTACACCGGGGAGCTGTTTTTT. It yields the protein CASEKWDRGYTGELFF.

This clone turned up a few times. The rearrangement uses TRBV6-5 and TRBJ1-1, with TRBD1 identical over 7 bases. The CDR3 has 14 residues. Germline-derived CDR1 and CDR2 are MNHEY and SVGAGI. J lost 1 base, V lost 6 bases, and 5 bases had no gene match. In nucleotides, the CDR3 is TGTGCCAGCAGCGACAGGGCTCAGAACACTGAAGCTTTCTTT. Translated, it gives CASSDRAQNTEAFF.

The chain employs TRBV6-4 and TRBJ2-7, with D perhaps matching TRBD2 (5 bases). CDR1 MRHNA and CDR2 SNTAGT come from the germline V gene. V was shortened by 5 bases and J by 0 bases, with 11 bases between the two germline ends. The CDR3 runs to 14 residues. This chain's CDR3 is CASSRDAGSYEQYF. The CDR3, as DNA: TGTGCCAGCAGTAGAGATGCGGGCTCCTACGAGCAGTACTTC.

In its sample, this clone was seen a few times. The V and J genes are TRBV15 and TRBJ2-7, with a tentative D call TRBD2 (7 bases). CDR1 is LNHNV and CDR2 is YYDKDF in the germline V gene (reference sequence). This CDR3 spans 17 amino acids. V gave up 0 bases and J gave up 1 base, with 16 bases separating them. CDR3 DNA sequence: TGTGCCACCAGCAGAGATAAGGCGGGGGCGAAATCCTACGAGCAGTACTTC. Amino acids: CATSRDKAGAKSYEQYF.

This clone has more than one count but fewer than ten. The V call is TRBV5-1, the J call TRBJ2-3, with 13 nucleotides matching TRBD2. This CDR3 has 16 residues. Per the germline V gene, CDR1 is SGHRS and CDR2 is YFSETQ. V lost 4 bases and J lost 2; bases outside the gene matches: 4. CDR3 residues: CASSPGLAGVTDTQYF. CDR3 DNA sequence: TGCGCCAGCAGCCCCGGACTAGCGGGGGTCACAGATACGCAGTATTTT.

This chain links TRBV25-1 with TRBJ2-4; no firm D call. The CDR3 totals 14 residues. V was trimmed by 3 bases and J by 6 bases, leaving 12 bases between them. Per the germline V gene, CDR1 is MGHDK and CDR2 is SYGVNS. CDR3: CASSDPSLPNIQYF. The CDR3 region has the DNA TGTGCCAGCAGTGATCCCTCTCTCCCAAACATTCAGTACTTC.

Only a few counts were recorded for this clone. The chain recombines TRBV7-9 with TRBJ2-7; the match to TRBD2 covers 13 bases. Germline V gives CDR1 SEHNR, CDR2 FQNEAQ (reference sequence). CDR3 length: 16 amino acids. V lost 5 bases to trimming and J lost 7 bases; unmatched junction nucleotides: 11. The CDR3 region has the DNA TGTGCCAGCAGCCCGAGAGGACTAGCGGGAGACCGAGAGCAGTACTTC. This sequence encodes CASSPRGLAGDREQYF.

This clone was picked up a small number of times. The junction differs from germline at one of its ends, possibly a read error. The chain links TRBV7-7 to TRBJ2-2, with D unresolved. The CDR3 sequence is 14 residues long. CDR1 is SSHAT and CDR2 is FNYEAQ in the germline V gene (reference sequence). In DNA, the CDR3 is TGTGCTAGCAGCCACGACACAAACACCGGGGAGCTGTTTTTT. This sequence encodes CASSHDTNTGELFF. The full variable domain, completed using reference TRBV7-7 and TRBJ2-2, is GAGVSQSPRYKVTKRGQDVTLRCDPISSHATLYWYQQALGQGPEFLTYFNYEAQPDKSGLPSDRFSAERPEGSISTLTIQRTEQRDSAMYRCASSHDTNTGELFFGEGSRLTVL.

There are a few counts of this clone. This chain connects TRBV25-1 to TRBJ2-1; D gene ambiguous. Trimming cost V 6 bases and J 1 base, with 10 bases left between them. The germline gives CDR1 MGHDK, CDR2 SYGVNS. The CDR3 sequence is 14 residues long. CDR3 region: CASRSTSSYNEQFF. DNA for the CDR3: TGTGCCAGCAGGTCGACATCTTCCTACAATGAGCAGTTCTTC.